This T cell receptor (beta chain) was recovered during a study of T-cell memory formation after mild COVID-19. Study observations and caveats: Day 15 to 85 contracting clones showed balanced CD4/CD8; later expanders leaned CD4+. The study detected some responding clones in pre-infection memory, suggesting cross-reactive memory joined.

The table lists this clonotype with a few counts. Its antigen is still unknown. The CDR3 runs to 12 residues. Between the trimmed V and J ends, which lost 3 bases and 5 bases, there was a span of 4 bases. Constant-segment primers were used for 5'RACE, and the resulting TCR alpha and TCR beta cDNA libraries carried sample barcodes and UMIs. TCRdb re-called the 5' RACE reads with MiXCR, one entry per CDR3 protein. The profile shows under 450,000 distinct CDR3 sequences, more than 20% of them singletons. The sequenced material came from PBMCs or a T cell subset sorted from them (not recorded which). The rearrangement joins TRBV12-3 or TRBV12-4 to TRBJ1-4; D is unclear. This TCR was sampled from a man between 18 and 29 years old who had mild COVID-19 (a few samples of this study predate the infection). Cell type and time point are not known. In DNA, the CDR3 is TGTGCCAGCAGTTTTGTCAATGAAAAACTGTTTTTT. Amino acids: CASSFVNEKLFF.